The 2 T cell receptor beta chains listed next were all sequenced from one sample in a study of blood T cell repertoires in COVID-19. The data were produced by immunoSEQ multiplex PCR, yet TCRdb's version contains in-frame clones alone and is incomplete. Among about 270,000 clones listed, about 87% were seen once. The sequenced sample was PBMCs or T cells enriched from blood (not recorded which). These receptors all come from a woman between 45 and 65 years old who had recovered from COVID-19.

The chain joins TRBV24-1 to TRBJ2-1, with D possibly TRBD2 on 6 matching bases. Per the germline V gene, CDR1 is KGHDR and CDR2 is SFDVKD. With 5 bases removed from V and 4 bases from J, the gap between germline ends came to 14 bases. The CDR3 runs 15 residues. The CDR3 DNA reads TGTGCCACCAGTGGCTCGAGCGGGCTTTACAATGAGCAGTTCTTC. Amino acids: CATSGSSGLYNEQFF.

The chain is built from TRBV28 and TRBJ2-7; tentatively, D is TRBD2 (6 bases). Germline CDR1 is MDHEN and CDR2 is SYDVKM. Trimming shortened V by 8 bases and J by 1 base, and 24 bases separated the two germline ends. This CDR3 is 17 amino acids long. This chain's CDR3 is CASFPGGSGEWSYEQYF. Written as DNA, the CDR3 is TGTGCCAGCTTTCCCGGGGGATCGGGCGAGTGGTCCTACGAGCAGTACTTC. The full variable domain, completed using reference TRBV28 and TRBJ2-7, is DVKVTQSSRYLVKRTGEKVFLECVQDMDHENMFWYRQDPGLGLRLIYFSYDVKMKEKGDIPEGYSVSREKKERFSLILESASTNQTSMYLCASFPGGSGEWSYEQYFGPGTRLTVT.